The clone carrying this T cell receptor beta chain was recorded once. The data were taken from a study of blood T cell repertoires in COVID-19. Study-level information: T cells, B-cell-depleted T cells, or PBMCs supplied cDNA or gDNA.

V lost 0 bases, J lost 8 bases, and 10 bases stayed unmatched. CDR3 length equals 17 residues. CDR1 and CDR2 from the germline V gene are LNHDA and SQIVND (reference sequence). Profiled with immunoSEQ multiplex PCR; TCRdb holds only in-frame clones, not every one. This sample carries under 250,000 clones, roughly 81% of them seen once, and the ten largest clones take roughly 2.8%. V gene TRBV19 combines with J gene TRBJ2-1; 10 bases map to TRBD2. The source is a man aged 45 to 65 who had recovered from COVID-19. What was sequenced was peripheral blood. CDR3 residues: CASSIDPRTSGQHEQFF. As DNA, the CDR3 is TGTGCCAGTAGTATAGATCCTCGGACTAGCGGCCAACATGAGCAGTTCTTC.